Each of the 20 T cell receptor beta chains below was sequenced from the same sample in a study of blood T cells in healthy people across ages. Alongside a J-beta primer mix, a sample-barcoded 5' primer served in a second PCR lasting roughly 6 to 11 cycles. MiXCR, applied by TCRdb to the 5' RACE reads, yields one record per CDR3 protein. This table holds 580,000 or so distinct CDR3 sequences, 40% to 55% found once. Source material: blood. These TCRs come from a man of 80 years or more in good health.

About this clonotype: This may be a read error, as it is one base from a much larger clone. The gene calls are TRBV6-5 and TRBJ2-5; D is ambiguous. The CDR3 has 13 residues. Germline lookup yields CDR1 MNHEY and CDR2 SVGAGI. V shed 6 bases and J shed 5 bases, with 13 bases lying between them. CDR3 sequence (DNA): TGTGCCAGCAGGTACGGCCCCCGGGAGACCCAGTACTTC. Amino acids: CASRYGPRETQYF.

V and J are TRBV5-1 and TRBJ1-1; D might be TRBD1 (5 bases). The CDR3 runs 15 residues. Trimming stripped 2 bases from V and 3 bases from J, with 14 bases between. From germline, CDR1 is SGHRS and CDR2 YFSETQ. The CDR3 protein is CASSFRDPADTEAFF. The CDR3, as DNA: TGCGCCAGCAGCTTCAGGGACCCCGCTGACACTGAAGCTTTCTTT.

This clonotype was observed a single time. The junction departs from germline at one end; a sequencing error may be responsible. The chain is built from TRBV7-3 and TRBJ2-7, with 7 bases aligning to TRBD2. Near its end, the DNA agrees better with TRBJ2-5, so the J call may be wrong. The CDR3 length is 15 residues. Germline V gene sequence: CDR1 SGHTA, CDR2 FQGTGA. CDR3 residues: CASSSGLAEQGTQYF. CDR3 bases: TGTGCCAGCAGCTCCGGGCTAGCGGAACAAGGGACCCAGTACTTC.

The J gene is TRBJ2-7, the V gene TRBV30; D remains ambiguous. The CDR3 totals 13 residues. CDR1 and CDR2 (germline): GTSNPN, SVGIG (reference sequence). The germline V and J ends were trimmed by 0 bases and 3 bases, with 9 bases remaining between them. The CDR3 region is CAWSVPNIYEQYF. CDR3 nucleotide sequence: TGTGCCTGGAGTGTACCGAATATCTACGAGCAGTACTTC. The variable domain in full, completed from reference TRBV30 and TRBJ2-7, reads SQTIHQWPATLVQPVGSPLSLECTVEGTSNPNLYWYRQAAGRGLQLLFYSVGIGQISSEVPQNLSASRPQDRQFILSSKKLLLSDSGFYLCAWSVPNIYEQYFGPGTRLTVT.

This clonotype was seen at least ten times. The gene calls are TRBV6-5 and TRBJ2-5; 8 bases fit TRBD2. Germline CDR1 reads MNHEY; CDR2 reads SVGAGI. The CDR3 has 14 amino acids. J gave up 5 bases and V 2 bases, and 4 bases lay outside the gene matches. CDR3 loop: CASSYGREGETQYF. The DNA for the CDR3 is TGTGCCAGCAGTTACGGACGGGAGGGGGAGACCCAGTACTTC.

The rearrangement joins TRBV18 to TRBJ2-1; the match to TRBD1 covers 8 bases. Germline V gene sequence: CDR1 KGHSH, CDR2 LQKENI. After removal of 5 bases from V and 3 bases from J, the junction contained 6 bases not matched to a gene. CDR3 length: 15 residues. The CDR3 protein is CASSVGQGNYNEQFF. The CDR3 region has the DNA TGTGCCAGCTCAGTAGGACAGGGAAACTACAATGAGCAGTTCTTC.

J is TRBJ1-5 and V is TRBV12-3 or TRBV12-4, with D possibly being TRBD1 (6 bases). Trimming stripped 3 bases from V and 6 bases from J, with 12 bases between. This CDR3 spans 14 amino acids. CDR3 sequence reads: CASSFDRRGQPQHF. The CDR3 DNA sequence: TGTGCCAGCAGTTTTGACAGGAGGGGTCAGCCCCAGCATTTT.

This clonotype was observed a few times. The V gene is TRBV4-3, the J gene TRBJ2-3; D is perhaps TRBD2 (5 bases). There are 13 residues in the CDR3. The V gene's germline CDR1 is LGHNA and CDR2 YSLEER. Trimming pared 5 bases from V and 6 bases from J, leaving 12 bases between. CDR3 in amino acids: CASSYQTGDTQYF. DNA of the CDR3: TGCGCCAGCAGCTATCAAACGGGGGATACGCAGTATTTT.

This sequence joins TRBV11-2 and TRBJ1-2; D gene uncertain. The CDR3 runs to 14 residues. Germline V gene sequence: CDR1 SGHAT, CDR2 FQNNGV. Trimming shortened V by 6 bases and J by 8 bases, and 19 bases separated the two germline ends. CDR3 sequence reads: CASSHPLGGSGYTF. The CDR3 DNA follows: TGTGCCAGCAGTCATCCCCTCGGAGGGTCGGGCTACACCTTC.

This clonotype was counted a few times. The chain's CDR3 is CSAADRGLLETQYF. In nucleotides, the CDR3 is TGCAGTGCTGCAGACAGGGGGCTATTGGAGACCCAGTACTTC. The genes are TRBV20-1 and TRBJ2-5; 10 bases agree with TRBD1. Germline-derived CDR1 and CDR2 are DFQATT and SNEGSKA (reference sequence). The J segment lost 5 bases and the V segment lost 5 bases, leaving 8 bases of the junction unmatched. The CDR3 is 14 residues long.

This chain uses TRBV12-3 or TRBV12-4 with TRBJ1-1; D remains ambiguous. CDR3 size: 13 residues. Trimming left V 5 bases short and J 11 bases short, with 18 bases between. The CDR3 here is CASSARIFWQAFF. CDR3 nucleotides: TGTGCCAGCAGTGCTCGGATTTTCTGGCAGGCTTTCTTT.

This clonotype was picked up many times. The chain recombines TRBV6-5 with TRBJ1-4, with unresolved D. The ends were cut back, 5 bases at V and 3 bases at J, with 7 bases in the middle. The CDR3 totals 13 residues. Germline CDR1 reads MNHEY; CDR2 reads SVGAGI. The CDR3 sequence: CASSDGPNEKLFF. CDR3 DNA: TGTGCCAGCAGTGACGGTCCTAATGAAAAACTGTTTTTT.

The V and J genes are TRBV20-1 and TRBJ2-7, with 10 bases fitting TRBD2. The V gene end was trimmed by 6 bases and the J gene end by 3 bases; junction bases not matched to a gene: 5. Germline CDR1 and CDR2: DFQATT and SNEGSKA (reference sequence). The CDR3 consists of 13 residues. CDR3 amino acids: CSAPGLAVYEQYF. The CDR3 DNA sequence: TGCAGTGCGCCCGGACTAGCGGTCTACGAGCAGTACTTC.

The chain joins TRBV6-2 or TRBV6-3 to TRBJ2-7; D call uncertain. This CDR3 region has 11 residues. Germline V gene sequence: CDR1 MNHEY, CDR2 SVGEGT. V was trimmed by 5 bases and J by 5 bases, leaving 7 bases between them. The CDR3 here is CASSRVDEQYF. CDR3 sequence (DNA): TGTGCCAGCAGTAGGGTCGACGAGCAGTACTTC.

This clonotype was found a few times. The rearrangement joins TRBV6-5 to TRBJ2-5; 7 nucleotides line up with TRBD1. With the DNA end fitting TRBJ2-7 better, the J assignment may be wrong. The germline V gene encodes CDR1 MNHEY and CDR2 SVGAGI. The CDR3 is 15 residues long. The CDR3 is CASSLAGDRVYEQYF. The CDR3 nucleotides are TGTGCCAGCAGTTTAGCCGGTGACAGGGTCTACGAGCAGTACTTC.

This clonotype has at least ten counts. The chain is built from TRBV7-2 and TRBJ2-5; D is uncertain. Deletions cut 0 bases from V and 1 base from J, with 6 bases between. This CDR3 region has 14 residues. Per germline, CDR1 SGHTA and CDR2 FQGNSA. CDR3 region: CASSLAGSQETQYF. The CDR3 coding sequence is TGTGCCAGCAGCTTAGCGGGCAGCCAAGAGACCCAGTACTTC. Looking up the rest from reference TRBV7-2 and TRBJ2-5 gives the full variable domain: GAGVSQSPSNKVTEKGKDVELRCDPISGHTALYWYRQSLGQGLEFLIYFQGNSAPDKSGLPSDRFSAERTGGSVSTLTIQRTQQEDSAVYLCASSLAGSQETQYFGPGTRLLVL.

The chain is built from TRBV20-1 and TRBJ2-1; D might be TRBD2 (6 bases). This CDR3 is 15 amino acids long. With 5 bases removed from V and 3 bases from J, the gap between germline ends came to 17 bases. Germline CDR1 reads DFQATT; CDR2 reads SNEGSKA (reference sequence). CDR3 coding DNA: TGCAGTGCTTCTAGAGGGACTGAGAGCTACAATGAGCAGTTCTTC. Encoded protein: CSASRGTESYNEQFF.

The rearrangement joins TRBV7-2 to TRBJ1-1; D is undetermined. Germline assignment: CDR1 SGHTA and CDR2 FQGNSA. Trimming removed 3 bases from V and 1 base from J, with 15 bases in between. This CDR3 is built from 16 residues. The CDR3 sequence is CASSLERRLGNTEAFF. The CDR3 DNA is TGTGCCAGCAGCTTGGAGAGAAGGTTGGGGAACACTGAAGCTTTCTTT.

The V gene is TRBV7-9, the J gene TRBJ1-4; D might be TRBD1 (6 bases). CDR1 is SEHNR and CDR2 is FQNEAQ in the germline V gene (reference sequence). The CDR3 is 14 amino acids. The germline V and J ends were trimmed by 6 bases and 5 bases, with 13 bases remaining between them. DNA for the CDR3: TGTGCCAGCAGATCATCGGGACACAATGAAAAACTGTTTTTT. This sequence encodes CASRSSGHNEKLFF.

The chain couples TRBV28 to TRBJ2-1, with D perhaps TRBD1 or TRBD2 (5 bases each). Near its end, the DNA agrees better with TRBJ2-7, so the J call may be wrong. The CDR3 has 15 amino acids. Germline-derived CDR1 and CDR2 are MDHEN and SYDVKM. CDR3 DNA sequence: TGTGCCAGCAGTTCCCCAGGGAGCCCGTACAATGAGCAGTACTTC. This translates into CASSSPGSPYNEQYF.